The rows below give T cell receptor beta chains drawn from one sample of a study of read filtering for tumor transcriptome and immune sequencing. TCRdb re-called the reads through MiXCR, storing one row per CDR3 protein. The table includes 45,000 to 55,000 distinct CDR3 sequences, approximately 12% detected once. The source material was a population of CD138-negative cells sorted from bone marrow. The receptor set was obtained from a donor at least 40 years old with multiple myeloma. CDR3s include the opening cysteine and the closing phenylalanine or tryptophan. Each record gives: clone size, V gene, D gene, CDR3 protein. D genes are given only for firm matches. The size field is filled for only some rows; it gives once, few, many or a size class.

>many|TRBV7-9|NA
CASSLALRRGISEEQFF
>NA|TRBV7-3|NA
CASSTSSNVLTF
>NA|TRBV7-9|NA
CASSHSTREDTQYF
>many|TRBV6-5|NA
CASSYGMNTEAFF
>many|TRBV7-9|NA
CASSPGTNYGYTF
>many|TRBV29-1|NA
CSVEDHGLRTDTQYF
>many|TRBV5-1|NA
CASGPPGSYEQYF
>NA|TRBV24-1|NA
CATGNPDKSTDTQYF
>many|TRBV27|TRBD2
CASSLSSGRTYEQYF
>many|TRBV30|NA
CAWRDRGRARGTEAFF
>few|TRBV12-3/TRBV12-4|TRBD1
CASGRQGETQYF
>NA|TRBV20-1|TRBD1
CSTREDRNDQGTQYF
>many|TRBV14|NA
CASSLVGATNEKLFF
>NA|TRBV12-3/TRBV12-4|NA
CASSPRGGAGNQPQHF